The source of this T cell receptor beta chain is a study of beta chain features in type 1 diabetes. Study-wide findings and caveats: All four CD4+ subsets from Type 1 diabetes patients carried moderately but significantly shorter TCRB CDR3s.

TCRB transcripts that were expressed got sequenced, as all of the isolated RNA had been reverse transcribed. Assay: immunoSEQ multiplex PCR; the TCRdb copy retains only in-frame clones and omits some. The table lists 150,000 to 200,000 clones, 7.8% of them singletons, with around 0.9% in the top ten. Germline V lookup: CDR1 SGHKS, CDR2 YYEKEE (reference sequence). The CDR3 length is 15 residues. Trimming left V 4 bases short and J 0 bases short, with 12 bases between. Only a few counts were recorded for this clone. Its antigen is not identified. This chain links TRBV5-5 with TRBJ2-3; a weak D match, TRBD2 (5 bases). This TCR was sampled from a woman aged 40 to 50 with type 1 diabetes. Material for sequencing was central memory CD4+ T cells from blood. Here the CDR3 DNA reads TGTGCCAGCAGCGGAGGTGGACTGAGCACAGATACGCAGTATTTT. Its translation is CASSGGGLSTDTQYF.